A single sample gave rise to the 4 T cell receptor beta chains below, sequenced in a study of Graves' ophthalmopathy and Graves' hyperthyroidism. Amplifying from RNA transcripts, the study obtained TCR beta CDR3 regions. HTBI-primed RT-PCR formed the first round, and a multiplex PCR formed the second. TCRdb fed the multiplex PCR reads into MiXCR, producing one record per CDR3 protein. The sample includes 900,000 to 1,200,000 distinct CDR3 sequences, about 38% seen only once; the top ten take approximately 10%. Sequencing was done on a sample of peripheral blood or thyroid tissue (not recorded which). Receptor source: an adult man with Graves' hyperthyroidism.

This clonotype was counted a few times. The junction does not match germline at one end; this may be a read error. The V gene is TRBV4-2, the J gene TRBJ1-4; TRBD1 might be the D (6 bases). The germline CDR1 and CDR2 sequences are LGHNA and YNFKEQ. This CDR3 comprises 16 residues. The CDR3: CASSQEWGQGNEKLFF. CDR3 bases: TGCGCCAGCAGCCAAGAGTGGGGTCAGGGGAATGAAAAACTGTTTTTT.

This clonotype showed up many times. CDR3 in amino acids: CASSIAASSYNSPLHF. The CDR3 nucleotides read TGTGCCAGTAGTATAGCAGCAAGCTCCTATAATTCACCCCTCCACTTT. V is TRBV19 and J is TRBJ1-6, with D hard to call. Trimming stripped 1 base from V and 0 bases from J, with 7 bases between. Germline V gene sequence: CDR1 LNHDA, CDR2 SQIVND (reference sequence). This CDR3 is 16 amino acids long.

This clonotype showed up just a few times. The chain uses TRBV7-2 and TRBJ1-1; possibly TRBD1 for D (5 bases). CDR1 is SGHTA and CDR2 is FQGNSA in the germline V gene. V lost 10 bases and J 1 base, leaving 13 bases between the germline ends. CDR3 length: 13 residues. CDR3 coding DNA: TGTGCCACGGAGCAGGGATCGAACACTGAAGCTTTCTTT. Amino acid sequence: CATEQGSNTEAFF.

In its sample, this clonotype was seen many times. The V gene is TRBV7-9, the J gene TRBJ2-2, with D perhaps TRBD1 (5 bases). V was trimmed by 1 base and J by 7 bases, leaving 7 bases between them. This CDR3 spans 13 amino acids. CDR1 and CDR2 (germline): SEHNR, FQNEAQ (reference sequence). The CDR3 protein is CASSLVQVGELFF. In DNA, the CDR3 is TGTGCCAGCAGCTTAGTACAGGTCGGGGAGCTGTTTTTT.